The sequence of this T cell receptor (beta chain) was determined in a study of graft-versus-host responses after intestinal transplantation. Germline CDR1 is DFQATT and CDR2 is SNEGSKA (reference sequence). CDR3 length: 11 residues. The germline V and J ends were trimmed by 3 bases and 2 bases, with 5 bases remaining between them. The protocol was immunoSEQ multiplex PCR, while the TCRdb copy is restricted to in-frame clones and leaves out a portion. The table includes around 100,000 clones, 87% detected once. Study-level findings and limits: Within the allografts of patients who had graft-donor T cell macrochimerism, graft-versus-host to host-versus-graft clonal ratios were high.

On this clone itself: The antigen is undetermined.

The source is a human donor who was the organ donor for an intestinal transplant. The chain carries TRBV20-1 and TRBJ2-7; D not certain. The sequences come from unstimulated CD4+ T cells sorted from spleen or lymph node cells, collected before transplant. The DNA for the CDR3 is TGCAGTGCTAGTCCCACCTACGAGCAGTACTTC. It is translated as CSASPTYEQYF.